The source of this T cell receptor beta chain is a study of T cell responses to AZD1222 COVID-19 vaccine. General observations from the study: Clonal diversity was possibly underestimated, and the donors were mostly white British, with more females. Breadth and depth of Spike-specific TCRs rose after two AZD1222 doses.

V was cut by 4 bases and J by 6 bases, with 12 bases left in between. The CDR3 sequence is 14 residues long. Germline-derived CDR1 and CDR2 are SEHNR and FQNEAQ (reference sequence). Clones were read by immunoSEQ multiplex PCR, and TCRdb kept only the in-frame ones, dropping some. The repertoire holds about 140,000 clones, with more than 80% as singletons. Comment on this clone: What it binds is not known.

This receptor was taken from an adult in good health. The chain links TRBV7-9 to TRBJ1-4, with D possibly matching TRBD1 (5 bases). Specimen: peripheral blood, collected on day 0 of AZD1222 vaccination. CDR3: CASSYGWGDEKLFF. The CDR3 DNA is TGTGCCAGCAGCTACGGGTGGGGGGATGAAAAACTGTTTTTT.